The 27 T cell receptor beta chains listed next were all sequenced from one sample in a study of blood T cell repertoires in COVID-19. Measured with immunoSEQ multiplex PCR; TCRdb has only the in-frame clones, and not every one. The sample holds 150,000 or so clones, 84% seen once. The sequenced material came from peripheral blood. The receptors were sampled from a man aged 40-49 years who had recovered from COVID-19.

The V call is TRBV28, the J call TRBJ2-7, with a possible D match to TRBD2 (6 bases). From germline, CDR1 is MDHEN and CDR2 SYDVKM. V was trimmed by 7 bases and J by 7 bases, leaving 26 bases between them. The CDR3 has 16 residues. The CDR3 sequence is CASTPIGFSGSGEQYF. The CDR3 nucleotides are TGTGCCAGCACCCCAATAGGGTTCTCTGGCAGCGGGGAGCAGTACTTC.

This clone was detected once. The rearrangement joins TRBV30 to TRBJ2-7, with 10 bases aligning to TRBD2. Unmatched junction bases numbered 10, after V lost 3 bases and J lost 2 bases. The V gene's germline CDR1 is GTSNPN and CDR2 SVGIG (reference sequence). The CDR3 length is 16 residues. The CDR3 is CAWSRDSLAGAYEQYF. Here the CDR3 DNA reads TGTGCCTGGAGCCGGGATTCCCTAGCGGGGGCCTACGAGCAGTACTTC.

This chain links TRBV7-9 with TRBJ1-4; D might be TRBD1 (6 bases). Trimming pared 5 bases from V and 8 bases from J, leaving 15 bases between. The germline gives CDR1 SEHNR, CDR2 FQNEAQ (reference sequence). This CDR3 is 14 amino acids long. The CDR3 loop reads CASSPTGSGEKLFF. CDR3 nucleotides: TGTGCCAGCAGCCCAACAGGGTCAGGGGAAAAACTGTTTTTT.

On this clone itself: A read error may account for a junction end that differs from germline. The V call is TRBV7-2, the J call TRBJ2-7; tentative D call: TRBD1 (6 bases). The CDR3 is 13 residues long. Germline values: CDR1 SGHTA, CDR2 FQGNSA. DNA for the CDR3: TGTGCCAGCAGCTTTTCCCGCCGGGACATTCGCTCATTC. This gives the protein CASSFSRRDIRSF. Full variable domain (remainder filled in from reference TRBV7-2 and TRBJ2-7): GAGVSQSPSNKVTEKGKDVELRCDPISGHTALYWYRQSLGQGLEFLIYFQGNSAPDKSGLPSDRFSAERTGGSVSTLTIQRTQQEDSAVYLCASSFSRRDIRSFGPGTRLTVT.

This clone was observed a few times. This sequence joins TRBV11-3 and TRBJ1-2, with TRBD1 matching 9 bases. The V gene's germline CDR1 is SGHNT and CDR2 YENEEA. Germline trimming cut 9 bases from V and 8 bases from J; bases unmatched to any gene: 7. CDR3 length: 12 residues. This chain's CDR3 is CARPGQGHGYTF. CDR3 nucleotide sequence: TGTGCCAGACCCGGACAGGGGCACGGCTACACCTTC.

The V gene is TRBV27, the J gene TRBJ2-7; 8 nucleotides align to TRBD2. Looked up from germline, CDR1 is MNHEY and CDR2 is SMNVEV (reference sequence). The CDR3 has 16 residues. Germline trimming cut 5 bases from V and 6 bases from J; bases unmatched to any gene: 15. CDR3 DNA: TGTGCCAGCAGTCCTTTACTAGCGGCAGGGCGAAGCGAGCAGTACTTC. Encoded protein: CASSPLLAAGRSEQYF.

The J gene is TRBJ2-7, the V gene TRBV6-5; TRBD1 matches at 9 bases. Per germline, CDR1 MNHEY and CDR2 SVGAGI. This CDR3 comprises 14 residues. Unmatched junction bases numbered 11, after V lost 8 bases and J lost 6 bases. The CDR3 reads CASGAQGAPPEQYF. CDR3 bases: TGTGCCAGCGGAGCACAGGGGGCCCCGCCCGAGCAGTACTTC.

J is TRBJ1-2 and V is TRBV11-1; the match to TRBD1 covers 7 bases. The CDR3 is 13 amino acids. Trimming removed 5 bases from V and 6 bases from J; junction bases left unmatched: 6. Germline assignment: CDR1 SGHAT and CDR2 FQDESV (reference sequence). The CDR3 DNA follows: TGTGCCAGCAGCCTTCAGGGGGTGGATGGCTACACCTTC. Residues: CASSLQGVDGYTF.

This clone came up once. The rearrangement joins TRBV11-1 to TRBJ2-7; 10 bases match TRBD2. Unmatched junction bases numbered 6, after V lost 5 bases and J lost 5 bases. Germline V gene data show CDR1 as SGHAT and CDR2 as FQDESV (reference sequence). The CDR3 sequence is 14 residues long. The CDR3 nucleotides are TGTGCCAGCAGCGCTAGCGGGAGTAGTGACGAGCAGTACTTC. This encodes CASSASGSSDEQYF. Together with reference TRBV11-1 and TRBJ2-7, the CDR3 gives the full variable domain: EAEVAQSPRYKITEKSQAVAFWCDPISGHATLYWYRQILGQGPELLVQFQDESVVDDSQLPKDRFSAERLKGVDSTLKIQPAELGDSAMYLCASSASGSSDEQYFGPGTRLTVT.

The chain combines TRBV18 with TRBJ2-4; no definite D call. This CDR3 comprises 13 residues. CDR1 and CDR2 (germline): KGHSH, LQKENI. Trimming took 5 bases from V and 4 from J, leaving 9 bases between them. The CDR3 region is CASSLTEKNIQYF. DNA of the CDR3: TGTGCCAGCTCATTAACAGAGAAAAACATTCAGTACTTC.

The chain employs TRBV7-3 and TRBJ2-7, with no clear D. The germline CDR1 and CDR2 sequences are SGHTA and FQGTGA. The CDR3 is 13 amino acids. Trimming stripped 4 bases from V and 3 bases from J, with 10 bases between. CDR3 in amino acids: CASSSSPGYEQYF. The CDR3 nucleotides are TGTGCCAGCAGCTCCAGCCCGGGCTACGAGCAGTACTTC.

V usage is TRBV11-3 and J usage is TRBJ2-2; no firm D call. Trimming took off 2 bases at V and 0 bases at J, with 4 bases between the two ends. The CDR3 is 14 residues long. Germline loops: CDR1 SGHNT, CDR2 YENEEA. In DNA, the CDR3 is TGTGCCAGCAGCTTAAGCACGAACACCGGGGAGCTGTTTTTT. Translated, it gives CASSLSTNTGELFF. Filled out from reference TRBV11-3 and TRBJ2-2, the complete variable domain reads EAGVVQSPRYKIIEKKQPVAFWCNPISGHNTLYWYLQNLGQGPELLIRYENEEAVDDSQLPKDRFSAERLKGVDSTLKIQPAELGDSAVYLCASSLSTNTGELFFGEGSRLTVL.

This chain connects TRBV6-5 to TRBJ2-7; 7 nucleotides agree with TRBD1. The CDR3 has 13 residues. CDR1 and CDR2 (germline): MNHEY, SVGAGI. V lost 5 bases, J lost 3 bases, and 4 bases stayed unmatched. The chain's CDR3 is CASSPRQGYEQYF. The DNA for the CDR3 is TGTGCCAGCAGTCCAAGACAGGGCTACGAGCAGTACTTC.

The genes are TRBV24-1 and TRBJ2-1; 8 nucleotides match TRBD1. The V gene end was trimmed by 7 bases and the J gene end by 10 bases; junction bases not matched to a gene: 8. The germline gives CDR1 KGHDR, CDR2 SFDVKD. This CDR3 is 13 amino acids long. CDR3 in DNA: TGTGCCACCAGGGACAGGGAAGTGAACGAGCAGTTCTTC. This codes for CATRDREVNEQFF.

This chain connects TRBV10-3 to TRBJ2-3, with 10 bases fitting TRBD2. There are 15 residues in the CDR3. J gave up 4 bases and V 11 bases, and 12 bases lay outside the gene matches. Germline assignment: CDR1 ENHRY and CDR2 SYGVKD. The CDR3 spells CAVLSAGGPADTQYF. CDR3 DNA: TGTGCCGTGTTATCAGCGGGAGGGCCGGCAGATACGCAGTATTTT.

This clone showed up just once. This chain links TRBV11-3 with TRBJ2-3; 8 positions agree with TRBD2. The CDR3 consists of 16 residues. The V segment lost 7 bases and the J segment 2 bases; nucleotides outside the gene matches: 11. Germline CDR1 SGHNT, CDR2 YENEEA. CDR3 sequence reads: CASTVGTGGTTDTQYF. The CDR3 coding sequence is TGTGCCAGCACCGTCGGAACGGGGGGGACCACAGATACGCAGTATTTT.

CDR3 DNA sequence: TGCGCCAGCAGCCAAGATAACGGAGTTGGATACAATGAGCAGTTCTTC. Amino acid sequence: CASSQDNGVGYNEQFF. V gene TRBV4-1 combines with J gene TRBJ2-1; D unclear. The CDR3 length is 16 residues. The V gene lost 0 bases and the J gene lost 4 bases, with 13 bases spanning the gap. CDR1 and CDR2 (germline): MGHRA, YSYEKL.

The V call is TRBV6-5, the J call TRBJ2-7; 8 bases map to TRBD1. The CDR3 contains 16 residues. Trimming cost V 2 bases and J 0 bases; bases outside gene matches: 6. The germline V gene encodes CDR1 MNHEY and CDR2 SVGAGI. This chain's CDR3 is CASSYVADRVSYEQYF. The CDR3 nucleotides read TGTGCCAGCAGTTACGTAGCGGACAGGGTCTCCTACGAGCAGTACTTC.

The chain links TRBV19 to TRBJ2-2, with 8 bases fitting TRBD2. The CDR3 has 18 amino acids. V lost 3 bases and J lost 5; bases outside the gene matches: 14. Germline values: CDR1 LNHDA, CDR2 SQIVND (reference sequence). The CDR3 coding sequence is TGTGCCAGTAGTATTATGGGCCGGGGGGGCCCGCGAACCGGGGAGCTGTTTTTT. Translation gives CASSIMGRGGPRTGELFF.

V gene TRBV19 combines with J gene TRBJ1-4; 7 nucleotides line up with TRBD1. Germline loops: CDR1 LNHDA, CDR2 SQIVND (reference sequence). This CDR3 contains 13 residues. The trim removed 9 bases at V and 5 bases at J, leaving 6 bases unmatched. The CDR3 nucleotides read TGTGCCAGCCGGGACAGCTCGAATGAAAAACTGTTTTTT. Translation: CASRDSSNEKLFF.

This clone is a singleton in its sample. The gene calls are TRBV6-6 and TRBJ2-1; TRBD1 agrees at 10 bases. The CDR3 is 16 amino acids. The germline CDR1 and CDR2 sequences are MNHNY and SVGAGI (reference sequence). The V and J ends lost 6 bases and 7 bases, in that order; junction bases with no gene match: 12. The CDR3 loop is CASRPIAGQGRNEQFF. CDR3 DNA sequence: TGTGCCAGCAGACCCATTGCGGGACAGGGGAGGAATGAGCAGTTCTTC.

The chain combines TRBV21-1 with TRBJ2-3; the table assigns TRBD1, which was not confirmed against the DNA. TRBV21-1 is deemed a pseudogene. The CDR3 sequence is 14 residues long. The CDR3 bases are TGTGCCAGCAGCAAAACAGGGAGCACAGATACGCAGTATTTT. Protein: CASSKTGSTDTQYF.

The V call is TRBV5-4, the J call TRBJ2-5; 7 bases map to TRBD2. Germline loops: CDR1 SGHNT, CDR2 YYREEE (reference sequence). J gave up 2 bases and V 0 bases, and 7 bases lay outside the gene matches. The length of the CDR3 is 16 residues. CDR3 coding DNA: TGTGCCAGCAGCTTGGCCCTCACTAGCGCACAAGAGACCCAGTACTTC. Protein product: CASSLALTSAQETQYF.

This clone has just one count. The genes are TRBV28 and TRBJ2-1; 9 nucleotides agree with TRBD1. Germline V gene data show CDR1 as MDHEN and CDR2 as SYDVKM. The ends lost 7 bases at V and 5 bases at J; junction bases unmatched: 6. This CDR3 has 14 residues. DNA of the CDR3: TGTGCCAGCATCCGGGACAGGGAGAACAATGAGCAGTTCTTC. It specifies CASIRDRENNEQFF.

The genes are TRBV5-8 and TRBJ2-2; TRBD2 matches 9 bases. The CDR3 is 16 amino acids. J was trimmed by 7 bases and V by 4 bases; bases with no gene match: 11. Germline V gene sequence: CDR1 SGHTS, CDR2 YDEGEE. The DNA for the CDR3 is TGTGCCAGCAGCCCCGGAGGGACTAGCATTGGCGGGGAGCTGTTTTTT. Translation: CASSPGGTSIGGELFF.

The table lists this clone with a count of one. This rearrangement joins TRBV7-9 to TRBJ2-5, with D maybe TRBD1 (6 bases). This CDR3 has 14 amino acids. CDR1 and CDR2 (germline): SEHNR, FQNEAQ (reference sequence). V dropped 1 base and J dropped 5 bases, with 11 bases sitting between them. CDR3 protein: CASSLVGAWETQYF. In DNA, the CDR3 is TGTGCCAGCAGCTTAGTGGGGGCCTGGGAGACCCAGTACTTC. Using reference TRBV7-9 and TRBJ2-5 for the parts outside the CDR3, the full variable domain is DTGVSQNPRHKITKRGQNVTFRCDPISEHNRLYWYRQTLGQGPEFLTYFQNEAQLEKSRLLSDRFSAERPKGSFSTLEIQRTEQGDSAMYLCASSLVGAWETQYFGPGTRLLVL.

V and J are TRBV19 and TRBJ1-5, with a weak D call TRBD1 (6 bases). Trimming stripped 10 bases from V and 7 bases from J, with 17 bases between. The CDR3 consists of 13 residues. Germline V gene sequence: CDR1 LNHDA, CDR2 SQIVND (reference sequence). CDR3 sequence (DNA): TGTGCCATCGGACACAGGGCAGAGCAGCCCCAGCATTTT. Protein product: CAIGHRAEQPQHF.